This T cell receptor (beta chain) was identified during a study of cytomegalovirus exposure and HLA in healthy donors. Overall study: Among 150 million to 200 million T cells, an earlier analysis found 117 million unique TCR beta sequences. Of the donors genotyped, approximately 400 in all, around 77% fell in the Caucasian-associated ancestry cluster.

Study-wide results and caveats: Researchers counted some 150 TCR beta chains as cytomegalovirus-associated. Some segments of the V type, notably TRBV6-2 and TRBV6-3, were excluded as indistinguishable.

With 60 Vbeta and 13 Jbeta primers, the PCR was carried out. Clones were sequenced by immunoSEQ multiplex PCR, and TCRdb holds only the in-frame ones, with some missing. This sample has some 200,000 clones, with about 80% found just once. Worth noting for this clone: What it recognizes is unknown.

The length of the CDR3 is 16 residues. V lost 6 bases and J lost 2; bases outside the gene matches: 8. CDR1 and CDR2 (germline): MDHEN, SYDVKM. The chain has TRBV28 and TRBJ2-2; 8 bases are shared with TRBD1. Material for sequencing was PBMCs. The receptor comes from a man aged 40-55 years in good health and CMV-seronegative. As DNA, the CDR3 is TGTGCCAGCAGCCTCGCGGGACAGGAAAACACCGGGGAGCTGTTTTTT. Translation: CASSLAGQENTGELFF.